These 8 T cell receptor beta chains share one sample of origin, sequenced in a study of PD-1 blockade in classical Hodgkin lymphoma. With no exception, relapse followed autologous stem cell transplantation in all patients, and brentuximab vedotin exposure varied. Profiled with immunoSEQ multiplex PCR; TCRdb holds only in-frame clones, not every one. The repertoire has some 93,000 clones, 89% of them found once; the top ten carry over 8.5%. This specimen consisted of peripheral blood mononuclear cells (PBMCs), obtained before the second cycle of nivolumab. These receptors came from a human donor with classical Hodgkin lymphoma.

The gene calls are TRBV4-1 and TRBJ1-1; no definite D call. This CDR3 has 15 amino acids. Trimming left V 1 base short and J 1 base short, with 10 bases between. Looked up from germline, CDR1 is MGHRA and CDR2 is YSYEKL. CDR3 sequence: CASSQGRKPNTEAFF. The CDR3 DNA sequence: TGCGCCAGCAGCCAAGGGCGAAAACCGAACACTGAAGCTTTCTTT.

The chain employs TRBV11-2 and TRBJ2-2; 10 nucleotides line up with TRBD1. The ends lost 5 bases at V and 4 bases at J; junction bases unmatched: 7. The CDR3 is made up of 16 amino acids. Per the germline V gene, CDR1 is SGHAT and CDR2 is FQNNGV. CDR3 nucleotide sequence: TGTGCCAGCAGCCTGACAGGGGGCTGGGGCACCGGGGAGCTGTTTTTT. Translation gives CASSLTGGWGTGELFF.

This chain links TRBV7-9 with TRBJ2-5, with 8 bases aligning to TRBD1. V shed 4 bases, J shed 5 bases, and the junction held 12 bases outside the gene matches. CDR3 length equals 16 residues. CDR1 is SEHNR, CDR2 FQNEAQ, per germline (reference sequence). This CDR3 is CASSYQTTGDRETQYF. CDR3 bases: TGTGCCAGCAGCTACCAGACGACAGGGGACAGGGAGACCCAGTACTTC.

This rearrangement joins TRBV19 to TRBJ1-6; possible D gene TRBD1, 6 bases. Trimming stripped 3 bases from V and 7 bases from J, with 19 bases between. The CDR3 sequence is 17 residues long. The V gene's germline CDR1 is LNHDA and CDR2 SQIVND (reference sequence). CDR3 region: CASSIPKSGVRNSPLHF. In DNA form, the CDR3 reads TGTGCCAGTAGTATCCCCAAGTCAGGGGTCAGGAATTCACCCCTCCACTTT.

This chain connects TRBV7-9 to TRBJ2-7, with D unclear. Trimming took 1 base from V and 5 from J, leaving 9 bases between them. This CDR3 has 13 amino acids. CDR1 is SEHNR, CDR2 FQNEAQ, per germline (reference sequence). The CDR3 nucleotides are TGTGCCAGCAGCTTAGTCGAAAGAGACGAGCAGTACTTC. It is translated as CASSLVERDEQYF. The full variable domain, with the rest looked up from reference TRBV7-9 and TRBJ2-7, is DTGVSQNPRHKITKRGQNVTFRCDPISEHNRLYWYRQTLGQGPEFLTYFQNEAQLEKSRLLSDRFSAERPKGSFSTLEIQRTEQGDSAMYLCASSLVERDEQYFGPGTRLTVT.

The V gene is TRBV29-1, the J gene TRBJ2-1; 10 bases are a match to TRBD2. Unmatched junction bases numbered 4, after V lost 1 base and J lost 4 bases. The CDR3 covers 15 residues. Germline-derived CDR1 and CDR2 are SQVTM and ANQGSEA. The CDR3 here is CSVEASGSGYNEQFF. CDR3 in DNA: TGCAGCGTTGAAGCTAGCGGGAGCGGTTACAATGAGCAGTTCTTC.

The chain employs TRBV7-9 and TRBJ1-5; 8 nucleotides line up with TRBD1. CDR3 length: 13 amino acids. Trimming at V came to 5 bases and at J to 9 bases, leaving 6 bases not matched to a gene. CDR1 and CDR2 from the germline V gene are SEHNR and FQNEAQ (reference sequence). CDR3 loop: CASSTQGARPQHF. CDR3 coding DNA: TGTGCCAGCAGCACCCAGGGGGCTCGGCCCCAGCATTTT.

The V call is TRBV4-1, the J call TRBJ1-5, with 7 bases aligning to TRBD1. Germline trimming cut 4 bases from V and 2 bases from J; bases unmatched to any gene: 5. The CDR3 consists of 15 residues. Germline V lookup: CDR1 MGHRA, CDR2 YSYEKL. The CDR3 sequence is CASSPAGQGNQPQHF. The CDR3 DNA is TGCGCCAGCAGCCCGGCCGGACAGGGCAATCAGCCCCAGCATTTT.